This passage covers 3 T cell receptor beta chains from one sample sequenced in a study of cytomegalovirus exposure and HLA in healthy donors. Researchers ran the PCR with 60 Vbeta and 13 Jbeta primers. Generated by immunoSEQ multiplex PCR, the TCRdb table keeps only in-frame clones and is missing some. Seen here are around 200,000 clones, 70% observed once, and the top ten hold 2% to 3%. The sample comprised PBMCs. The receptors were sampled from a man aged 35-49 years in good health and CMV-seropositive.

Only one count was recorded for this clone. The chain links TRBV19 to TRBJ2-3, with TRBD2 matching 14 bases. Germline V CDR1 and CDR2: LNHDA, SQIVND (reference sequence). The V and J ends lost 9 bases and 3 bases, in that order; junction bases with no gene match: 14. The CDR3 runs 18 residues. The CDR3 is CASRLAGGRWTGTDTQYF. The CDR3 DNA reads TGTGCCAGCCGACTAGCGGGGGGGCGTTGGACTGGTACAGATACGCAGTATTTT.

The chain links TRBV7-2 to TRBJ1-1, with a possible D match to TRBD1 (6 bases). V gave up 10 bases and J gave up 3 bases, with 18 bases separating them. This CDR3 is built from 14 residues. Germline V CDR1 and CDR2: SGHTA, FQGNSA. CDR3 sequence (DNA): TGTGCCACGTCGACAGGATTGTTTTACACTGAAGCTTTCTTT. Its protein product is CATSTGLFYTEAFF.

The chain links TRBV6-5 to TRBJ1-2; TRBD1 might be the D (5 bases). Trimming cost V 2 bases and J 8 bases, with 15 bases left between them. The CDR3 extends over 14 amino acids. From germline, CDR1 is MNHEY and CDR2 SVGAGI. CDR3 nucleotides: TGTGCCAGCAGTTACGATGGGGCGCATGACGGCTACACCTTC. Translation gives CASSYDGAHDGYTF.